This entry concerns a single TCR beta chain. This clonotype was found a few times. Its antigen has not been determined. No base quality information exists; no much larger clone differs at one position. The sample originates from a study of T and B cells in COVID-19 patients (dated by TCRdb to between 2020 and 2021). Background for the entire study: In this study, adaptive immunity was profiled in COVID-19 patients who either had active infection or had recovered, using TRB and IGH repertoire sequencing of peripheral blood. Over 8 million TCR sequences were analysed in a TCR and BCR sequence repository that covered around 34 patients and approximately 69 time points. In the active-infection cohort, about 55% of the 20 patients were critically ill and required mechanical ventilation or ECMO. Two patients belonged to both the recovered and active cohorts because samples were available from active disease and after recovery. Up to about 10 follow-up blood samples were collected per patient, with some samples spanning different disease stages in the same individual. Repertoire analyses used an age-matched reference group of nearly 40 healthy donors who were negative for COVID-19 antibodies as the comparison. Of the roughly 20 patients in the active-infection cohort, around 17 had comorbidities associated with unfavorable COVID-19 outcome. The recovered cohort had a median age of about 30 years, compared with about 70 years in the active-infection cohort. The recovered cohort included over 15 patients who contributed 20 or so samples, and most of those patients had mild to moderate COVID-19 that was managed on an outpatient basis.

Results and caveats for the whole study, not just this receptor: Specific T cell subsets (CD4+/Treg/CD8+) and sorted SARS-CoV-2-responsive or tetramer+ T cells had not yet been sequenced, and these experiments were ongoing. A total of roughly 2,500 exclusive TCR clusters, including approximately 30 low-pGen clusters, were found in the recovered cohort. Prospective validation of the reported TCR clusters was stated to be required before clinical use. The cohort was judged too small for assessing how HLA contributes to COVID-19 susceptibility or severity. During active COVID-19 the TRB repertoires were highly clonal, but at recovery diversity and richness rose above the levels seen in healthy donors. In patients with COVID-19, the usage of TRBV/TRBJ genes was reported to be strongly skewed. Few blood samples were available from mildly ill patients while symptoms were present or from severe cases at early time points.

Sequencing was carried out with an Illumina MiSeq. Multiplex PCR with BIOMED2 TRB-A/B primer pools was used to amplify the TRB rearrangements. Illumina-compatible adapters and 7-nucleotide sample barcodes were added to the amplicons in two consecutive PCRs. All library PCRs used Phusion HS II polymerase. The amplicons were purified from gel with the NucleoSpin Gel and PCR Clean-up kit, measured on Qubit, and combined at 4 nM. Before Illumina next-generation sequencing, the quality of the amplicon pool was assessed on an Agilent 2100 Bioanalyzer. For the original study's pipeline: MiXCR 3.0.8 with the default MiXCR reference library was used to annotate TRB rearrangements. Non-productive reads and sequences with fewer than 2 reads were excluded, and each unique CDR3 nucleotide sequence counted as one clone. Clonality, diversity, richness and V-J gene usage were computed in R 3.5.1. TCR clustering by CDR3 similarity used GLIPH2, with generation probabilities calculated by OLGA. GLIPH2 clusters were kept only if they contained at least four unique TCR clonotypes found in at least three individuals. Through fastp at Q25 and MiXCR, TCRdb rebuilt clones from the public reads, retaining in-frame beta chains. Each CDR3 protein appears once, grouped with its most common genes and DNA. The V and J calls and clone size come from TCRdb's table, not from the authors' own analysis. For this sample the table gives nearly 15,000 distinct CDR3 sequences, of which about 29% were detected only once. The ten largest clones add up to approximately 1.2% of the sample.

TRB repertoires were amplified from about 260-540 ng of genomic DNA extracted from blood. Sequencing input: blood. This clonotype was sampled from a human donor who had recovered from COVID-19.

The CDR3 protein: CASSYSAVNTEAFF. The sequence in DNA is TGTGCCAGCAGTTACTCAGCGGTGAACACTGAAGCTTTCTTT. The V gene is TRBV6-2 or TRBV6-3 and the J gene is TRBJ1-1; the D gene identity is not certain. Including cysteine and phenylalanine, the CDR3 has 14 amino acids. Here the CDR3 DNA is all that survives: 42 bases in frame from base 1. The germline V gene specifies MNHEY as CDR1 and SVGEGT as CDR2. V is pared back by 0 bases and J by 0 bases, with 5 bases lying between the germline termini.